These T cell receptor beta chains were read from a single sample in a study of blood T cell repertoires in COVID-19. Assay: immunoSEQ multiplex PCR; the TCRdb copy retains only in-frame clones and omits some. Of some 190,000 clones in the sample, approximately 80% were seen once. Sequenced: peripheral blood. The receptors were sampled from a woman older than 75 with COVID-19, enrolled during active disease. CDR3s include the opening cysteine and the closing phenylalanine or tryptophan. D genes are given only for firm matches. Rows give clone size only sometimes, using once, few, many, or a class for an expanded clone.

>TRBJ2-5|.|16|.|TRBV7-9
TGTGCCAGCAGCTTAAGTCGGGTTGCGGGCCAAGAGACCCAGTACTTC
CASSLSRVAGQETQYF
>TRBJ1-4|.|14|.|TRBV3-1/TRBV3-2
TGTGCCAGCAGCCAAGGGACTTGGTCCGAAAAACTGTTTTTT
CASSQGTWSEKLFF
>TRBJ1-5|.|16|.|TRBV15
TGTGCCACCAGCGGAGGGGGAGAATATAGCAATCAGCCCCAGCATTTT
CATSGGGEYSNQPQHF
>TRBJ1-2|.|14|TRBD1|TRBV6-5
TGTGCCAGCAGTTCCTCGACAGGGACATCGGGCTACACCTTC
CASSSSTGTSGYTF
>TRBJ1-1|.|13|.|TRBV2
TGTGCCAGCGCGTACAGGCCCAACACTGAAGCTTTCTTT
CASAYRPNTEAFF
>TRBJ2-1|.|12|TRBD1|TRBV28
TGTGCCTCGCTTACAGGGGTGGGTGAGCAGTTCTTC
CASLTGVGEQFF
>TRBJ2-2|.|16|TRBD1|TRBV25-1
TGTGCCAGCAGGAGATCCGGGACAGGGAACACCGGGGAGCTGTTTTTT
CASRRSGTGNTGELFF
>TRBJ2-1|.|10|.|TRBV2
TGTGCCAGCAGTAATATAGAGCAGTTCTTC
CASSNIEQFF
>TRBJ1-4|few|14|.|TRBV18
TGTGCCAGCTCACTAGCTGCAACTAATGAAAAACTGTTTTTT
CASSLAATNEKLFF
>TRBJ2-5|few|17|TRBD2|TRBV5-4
TGTGCCAGCAGCCGCGATGGGACTAGCGGGACGGGAGAGACCCAGTACTTC
CASSRDGTSGTGETQYF
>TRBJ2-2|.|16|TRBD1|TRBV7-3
TGTGCCAGCAGCCCAATGGGACAGGGGATAACCGGGGAGCTGTTTTTT
CASSPMGQGITGELFF
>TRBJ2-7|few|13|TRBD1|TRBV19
TGTGCCAGTAGGGGGACAGGGAGTTACGAGCAGTACTTC
CASRGTGSYEQYF
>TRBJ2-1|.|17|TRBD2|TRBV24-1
TGTGCCACCAGTGATGCCCCGGGACTAGCGGCCGACAATGAGCAGTTCTTC
CATSDAPGLAADNEQFF
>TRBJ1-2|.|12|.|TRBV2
TGTGCCAACCAGGGCACTAACTATGGCTACACCTTC
CANQGTNYGYTF
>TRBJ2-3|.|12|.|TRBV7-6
TGTGCCAGCAGCTTAGTTGAGGATACGCAGTATTTT
CASSLVEDTQYF
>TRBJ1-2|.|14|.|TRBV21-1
TGTGCCAGCACCTCGACAGGGAGGAAAGATGGCTACACCTTC
CASTSTGRKDGYTF
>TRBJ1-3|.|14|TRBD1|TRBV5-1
TGCGCCAGCAGCCCCGACAGGGTTGGAACCACCATATATTTT
CASSPDRVGTTIYF
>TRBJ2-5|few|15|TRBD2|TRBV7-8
TGTGCCAGCAGCTTCGGGACTATATACCAAGAGACCCAGTACTTC
CASSFGTIYQETQYF
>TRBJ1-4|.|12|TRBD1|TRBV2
TGTGCCAGCAGCACCGGACAGGGTAAACTGTTTTTT
CASSTGQGKLFF
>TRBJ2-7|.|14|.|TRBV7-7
TGTGCTAGCAGCCGTAATCCGGGGCGGGGCGAGCAGTACTTC
CASSRNPGRGEQYF
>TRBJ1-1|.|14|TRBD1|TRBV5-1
TGCGCCAGCACCCGGGACAGAAAGAACACTGAAGCTTTCTTT
CASTRDRKNTEAFF
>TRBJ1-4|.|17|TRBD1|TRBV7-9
TGTGCCAGCAGCTTATCCCTGGGACAGTCAACTAATGAAAAACTGTTTTTT
CASSLSLGQSTNEKLFF
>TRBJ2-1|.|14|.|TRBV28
TGTGCCAGTAAGGCTAGTAACCTTCTCAATGAGCAGTTCTTC
CASKASNLLNEQFF
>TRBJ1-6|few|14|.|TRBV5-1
TGCGCCAGCAGCGGGCAGGGGCCCGATTCACCCCTCCACTTT
CASSGQGPDSPLHF
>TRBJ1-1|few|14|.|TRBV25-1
TGTGCCAGCAGGGAGGCGGGTCTGTACACTGAAGCTTTCTTT
CASREAGLYTEAFF
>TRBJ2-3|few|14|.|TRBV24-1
TGTGCCACCAGTGATCCGGGTGGCACAGATACGCAGTATTTT
CATSDPGGTDTQYF
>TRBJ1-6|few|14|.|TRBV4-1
TGCGCCAGCAGCCAAGATGTGGAGTATTCACCCCTCCACTTT
CASSQDVEYSPLHF
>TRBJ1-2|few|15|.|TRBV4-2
TGTGCCAGCAGCCAAGAGGTGAGCGCGACAGATGGCTACACCTTC
CASSQEVSATDGYTF
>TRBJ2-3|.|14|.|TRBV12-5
TGTGCTAGTGGTTTGAACAGGATGACAGATACGCAGTATTTT
CASGLNRMTDTQYF
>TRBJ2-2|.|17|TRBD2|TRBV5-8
TGTGCCAGCAGCTTGGCCACGGGAGGCAGTTACACCGGGGAGCTGTTTTTT
CASSLATGGSYTGELFF
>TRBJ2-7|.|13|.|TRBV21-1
TGTGCCAGCAGCAAAGCACGGTTGTACTGGCAGTACTTC
CASSKARLYWQYF